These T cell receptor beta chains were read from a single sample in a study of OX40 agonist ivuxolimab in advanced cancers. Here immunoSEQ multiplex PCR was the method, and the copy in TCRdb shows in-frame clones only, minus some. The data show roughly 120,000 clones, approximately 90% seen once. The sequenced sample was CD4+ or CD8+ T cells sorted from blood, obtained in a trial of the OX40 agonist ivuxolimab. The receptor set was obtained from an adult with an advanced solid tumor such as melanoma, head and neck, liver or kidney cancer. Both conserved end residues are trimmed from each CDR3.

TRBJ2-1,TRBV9,ASSVEGVNEQF
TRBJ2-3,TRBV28,ASSFSLAGLTDTQY
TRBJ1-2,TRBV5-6,ASSFGFGDYGYT
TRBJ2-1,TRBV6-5,ASSYSLGGSYNEQF
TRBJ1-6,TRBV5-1,ASSNGQGQSPLH
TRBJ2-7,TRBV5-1,ASSFGQGSYEQY
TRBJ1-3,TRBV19,ASCRESSGNTIY
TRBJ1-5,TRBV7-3,ASSLTALGGGTITTQH
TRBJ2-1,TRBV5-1,ASSPGLAGGPGNEQF
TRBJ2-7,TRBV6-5,ASSSGTSGTYEQY
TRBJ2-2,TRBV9,ASSARTDLGELF
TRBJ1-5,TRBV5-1,ASSLEGGGNQPQH
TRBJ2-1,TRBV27,ASSSWGAGDSEQF
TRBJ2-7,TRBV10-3,AIRTDYEQY
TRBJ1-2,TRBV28,ASSLRVGGYT
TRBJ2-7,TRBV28,ASRVQGSPPSNEQY
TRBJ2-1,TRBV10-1,ASSDGTSGRREQF
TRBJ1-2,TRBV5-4,ASSWGQGEAGYT
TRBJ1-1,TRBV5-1,ASSLAQNTEAF
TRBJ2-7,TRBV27,ASSTRGGLAYEQY
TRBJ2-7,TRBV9,ASSPSGVGYEQY
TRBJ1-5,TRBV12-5,ASGPGDSNQPQH
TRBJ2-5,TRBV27,ASGRGSGETQY
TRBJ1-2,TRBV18,ASSLDREGYGYT
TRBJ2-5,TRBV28,ASRERGQETQY
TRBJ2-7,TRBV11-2,ASSLPGLREQY
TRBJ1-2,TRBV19,ASSIAGSRGYT
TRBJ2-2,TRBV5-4,ASSWPGQGLGELF
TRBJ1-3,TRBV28,ASSQTGTRQSGNTIY
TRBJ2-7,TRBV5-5,ASSLGVLRDEQY
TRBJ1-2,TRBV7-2,ASSLGLGREYGYT
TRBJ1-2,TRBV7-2,ASSLWGYAGYT
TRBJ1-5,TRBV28,ASSLGTGSQPQH
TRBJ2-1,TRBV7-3,ASSLTPLTAGDEQF
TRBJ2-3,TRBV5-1,ASSLPTGSSGFTDTQY
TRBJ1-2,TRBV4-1,ASSQDLDGGSYGYT
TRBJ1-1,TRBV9,ASSAPPGVEAF
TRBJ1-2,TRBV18,ASSPEDRTNYGYT
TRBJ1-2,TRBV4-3,ASSHSTGDHGYT
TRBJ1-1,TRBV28,ASVTVNTEAF
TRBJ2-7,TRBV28,ASTLTSREQY
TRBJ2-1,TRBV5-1,ASSLVSGRFVF
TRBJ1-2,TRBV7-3,ASSFTLQGSGYT
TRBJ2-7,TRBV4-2,ASRLDQNYEQY
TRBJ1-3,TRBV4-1,ASSQLGGPGNTIY
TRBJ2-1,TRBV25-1,ASSEYGTSYEQF
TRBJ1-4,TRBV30,AWAGQGREKLF
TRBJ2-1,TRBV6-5,ASSNDRDEQF
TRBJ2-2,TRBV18,ASWPAVNTGELF
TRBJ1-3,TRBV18,ASSPIYSLDSGNTIY
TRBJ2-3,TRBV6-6,ASKLTAPSTDTQY
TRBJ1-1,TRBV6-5,ASEGGLEAF
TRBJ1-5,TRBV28,ASSLLPQGFNQPQH